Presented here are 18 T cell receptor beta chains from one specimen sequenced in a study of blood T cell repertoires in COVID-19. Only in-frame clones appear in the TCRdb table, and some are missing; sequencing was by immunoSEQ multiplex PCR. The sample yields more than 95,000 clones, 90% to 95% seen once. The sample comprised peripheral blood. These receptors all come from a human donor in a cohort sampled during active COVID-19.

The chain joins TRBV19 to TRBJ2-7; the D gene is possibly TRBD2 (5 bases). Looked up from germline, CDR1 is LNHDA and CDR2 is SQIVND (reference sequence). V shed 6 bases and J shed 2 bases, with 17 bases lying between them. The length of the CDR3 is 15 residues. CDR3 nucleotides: TGTGCCAGTAGCCCTTTGCCCGGGGATACCTACGAGCAGTACTTC. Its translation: CASSPLPGDTYEQYF.

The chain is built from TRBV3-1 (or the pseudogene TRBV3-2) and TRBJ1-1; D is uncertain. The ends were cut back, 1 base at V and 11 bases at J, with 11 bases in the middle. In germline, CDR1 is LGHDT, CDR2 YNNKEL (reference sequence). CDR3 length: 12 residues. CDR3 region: CASSQGVGAAFF. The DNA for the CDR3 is TGTGCCAGCAGCCAAGGGGTCGGAGCGGCTTTCTTT.

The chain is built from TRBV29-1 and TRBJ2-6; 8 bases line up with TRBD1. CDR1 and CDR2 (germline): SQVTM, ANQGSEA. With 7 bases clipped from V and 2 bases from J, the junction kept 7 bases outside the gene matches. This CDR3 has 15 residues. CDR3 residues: CSARTGSTGANVLTF. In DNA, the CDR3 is TGCAGCGCCCGGACAGGGTCCACTGGGGCCAACGTCCTGACTTTC.

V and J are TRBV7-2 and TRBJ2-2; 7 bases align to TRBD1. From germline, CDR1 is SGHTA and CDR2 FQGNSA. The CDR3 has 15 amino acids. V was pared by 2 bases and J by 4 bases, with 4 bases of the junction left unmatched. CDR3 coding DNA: TGTGCCAGCAGCTTATGGGACAGCAGCACCGGGGAGCTGTTTTTT. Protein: CASSLWDSSTGELFF.

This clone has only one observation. CDR3 bases: TGTGCCAGCAACGGGGGGGGCTTTCTAAATGAGCAGTTCTTC. This sequence encodes CASNGGGFLNEQFF. V gene TRBV2 combines with J gene TRBJ2-1; 8 bases are a match to TRBD2. Trimming took 7 bases from V and 7 from J; bases not matched to a gene: 9. CDR1 is SNHLY and CDR2 is FYNNEI in the germline V gene. This CDR3 is built from 14 residues. Together with reference TRBV2 and TRBJ2-1, the CDR3 gives the full variable domain: EPEVTQTPSHQVTQMGQEVILRCVPISNHLYFYWYRQILGQKVEFLVSFYNNEISEKSEIFDDQFSVERPDGSNFTLKIRSTKLEDSAMYFCASNGGGFLNEQFFGPGTRLTVL.

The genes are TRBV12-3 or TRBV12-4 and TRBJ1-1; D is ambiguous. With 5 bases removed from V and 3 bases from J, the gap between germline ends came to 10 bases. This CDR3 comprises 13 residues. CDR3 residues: CASSLYGYTEAFF. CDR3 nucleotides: TGTGCCAGCAGTCTTTACGGGTACACTGAAGCTTTCTTT.

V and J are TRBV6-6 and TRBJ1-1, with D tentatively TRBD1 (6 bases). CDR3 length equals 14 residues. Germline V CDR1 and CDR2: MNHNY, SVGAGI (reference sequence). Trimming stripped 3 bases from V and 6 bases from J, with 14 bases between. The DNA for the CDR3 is TGTGCCAGCAGTTATGCAGGGGCGATCGCTGAAGCTTTCTTT. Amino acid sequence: CASSYAGAIAEAFF.

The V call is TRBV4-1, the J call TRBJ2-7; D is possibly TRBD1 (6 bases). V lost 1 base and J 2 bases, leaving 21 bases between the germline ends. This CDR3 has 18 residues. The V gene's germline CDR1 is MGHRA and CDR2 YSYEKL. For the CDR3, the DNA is TGCGCCAGCAGCCAAGCCCTTTCGACAGGTCCCCTCCCCTACGAGCAGTACTTC. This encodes CASSQALSTGPLPYEQYF.

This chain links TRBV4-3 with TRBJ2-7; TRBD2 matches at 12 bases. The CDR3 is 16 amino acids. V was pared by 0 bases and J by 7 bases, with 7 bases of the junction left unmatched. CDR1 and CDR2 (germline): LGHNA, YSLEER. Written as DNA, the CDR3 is TGCGCCAGCAGCCAAGACAGACTAGCGGGAGCTCGGGAGCAGTACTTC. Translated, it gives CASSQDRLAGAREQYF.

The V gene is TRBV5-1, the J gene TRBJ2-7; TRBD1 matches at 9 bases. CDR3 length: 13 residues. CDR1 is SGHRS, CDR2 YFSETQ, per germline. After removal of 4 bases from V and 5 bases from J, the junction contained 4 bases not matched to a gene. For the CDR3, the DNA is TGCGCCAGCAGCCGGGACAGGGTCAACGAGCAGTACTTC. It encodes CASSRDRVNEQYF.

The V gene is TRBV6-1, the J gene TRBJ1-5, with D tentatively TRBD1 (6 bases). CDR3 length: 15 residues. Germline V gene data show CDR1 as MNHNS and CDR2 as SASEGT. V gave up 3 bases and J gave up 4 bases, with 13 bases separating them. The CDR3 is CASSETDRSNQPQHF. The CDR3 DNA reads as TGTGCCAGCAGTGAGACGGACAGATCGAATCAGCCCCAGCATTTT.

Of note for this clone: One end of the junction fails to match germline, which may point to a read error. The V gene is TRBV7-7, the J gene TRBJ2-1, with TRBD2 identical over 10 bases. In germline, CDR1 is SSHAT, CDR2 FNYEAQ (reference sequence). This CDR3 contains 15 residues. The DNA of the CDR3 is TGTGCTAGCAGCTTGGCTAGCGGGGGATCAAATGAGCAGTTCTTC. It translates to CASSLASGGSNEQFF.

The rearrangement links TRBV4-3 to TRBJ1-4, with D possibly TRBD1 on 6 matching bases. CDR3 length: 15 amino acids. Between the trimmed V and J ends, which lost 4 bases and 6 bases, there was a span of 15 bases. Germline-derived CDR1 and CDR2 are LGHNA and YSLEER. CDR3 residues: CASSLSPQGDEKLFF. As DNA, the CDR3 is TGCGCCAGCAGCCTAAGCCCACAGGGTGATGAAAAACTGTTTTTT.

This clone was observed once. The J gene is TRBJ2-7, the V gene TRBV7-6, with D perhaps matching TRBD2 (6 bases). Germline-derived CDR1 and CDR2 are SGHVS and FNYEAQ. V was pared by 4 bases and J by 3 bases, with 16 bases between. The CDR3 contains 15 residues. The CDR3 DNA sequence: TGTGCCAGCAGCTCCACCCCGTCGGGAGTCTACGAGCAGTACTTC. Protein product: CASSSTPSGVYEQYF.

CDR3 in DNA: TGTGCCAGCAGCTTGACAGGGGGCTACTATGGCTACACCTTC. It yields the protein CASSLTGGYYGYTF. This chain connects TRBV28 to TRBJ1-2; 10 bases align to TRBD1. The CDR3 loop spans 14 amino acids. Per the germline V gene, CDR1 is MDHEN and CDR2 is SYDVKM. V was pared by 6 bases and J by 3 bases, with 4 bases of the junction left unmatched.

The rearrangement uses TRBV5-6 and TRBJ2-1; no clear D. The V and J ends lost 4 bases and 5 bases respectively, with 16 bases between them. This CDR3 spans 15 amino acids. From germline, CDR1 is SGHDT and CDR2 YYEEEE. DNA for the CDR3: TGTGCCAGCAGCATCGGTAGGAAAGAGGACAATGAGCAGTTCTTC. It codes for CASSIGRKEDNEQFF. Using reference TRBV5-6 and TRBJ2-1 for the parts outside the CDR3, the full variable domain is DAGVTQSPTHLIKTRGQQVTLRCSPKSGHDTVSWYQQALGQGPQFIFQYYEEEERQRGNFPDRFSGHQFPNYSSELNVNALLLGDSALYLCASSIGRKEDNEQFFGPGTRLTVL.

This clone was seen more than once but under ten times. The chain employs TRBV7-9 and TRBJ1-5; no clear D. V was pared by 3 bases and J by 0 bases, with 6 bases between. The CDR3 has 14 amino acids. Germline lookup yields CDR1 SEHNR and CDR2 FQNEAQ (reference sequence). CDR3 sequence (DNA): TGTGCCAGCAGCTTTGCAGATAGCAATCAGCCCCAGCATTTT. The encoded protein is CASSFADSNQPQHF.

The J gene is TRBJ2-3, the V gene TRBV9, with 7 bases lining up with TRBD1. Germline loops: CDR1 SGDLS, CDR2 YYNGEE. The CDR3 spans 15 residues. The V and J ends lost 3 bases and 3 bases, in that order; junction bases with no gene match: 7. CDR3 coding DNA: TGTGCCAGCAGCGCCCCGACAGGGAGTACAGATACGCAGTATTTT. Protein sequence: CASSAPTGSTDTQYF. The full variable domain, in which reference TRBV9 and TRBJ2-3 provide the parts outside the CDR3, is DSGVTQTPKHLITATGQRVTLRCSPRSGDLSVYWYQQSLDQGLQFLIQYYNGEERAKGNILERFSAQQFPDLHSELNLSSLELGDSALYFCASSAPTGSTDTQYFGPGTRLTVL.